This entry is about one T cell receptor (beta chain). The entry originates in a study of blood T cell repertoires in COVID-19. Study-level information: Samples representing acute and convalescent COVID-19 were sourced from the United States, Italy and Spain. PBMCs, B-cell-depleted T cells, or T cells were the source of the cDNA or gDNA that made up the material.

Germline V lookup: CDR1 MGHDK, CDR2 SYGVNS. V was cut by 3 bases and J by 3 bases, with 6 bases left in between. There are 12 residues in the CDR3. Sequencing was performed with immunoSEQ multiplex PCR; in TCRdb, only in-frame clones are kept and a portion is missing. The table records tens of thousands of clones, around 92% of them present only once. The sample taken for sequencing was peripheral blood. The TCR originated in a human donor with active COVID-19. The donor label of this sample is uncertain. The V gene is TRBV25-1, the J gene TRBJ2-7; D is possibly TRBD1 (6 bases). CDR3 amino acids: CASSETGYEQYF. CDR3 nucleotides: TGTGCCAGCAGTGAGACAGGCTACGAGCAGTACTTC.